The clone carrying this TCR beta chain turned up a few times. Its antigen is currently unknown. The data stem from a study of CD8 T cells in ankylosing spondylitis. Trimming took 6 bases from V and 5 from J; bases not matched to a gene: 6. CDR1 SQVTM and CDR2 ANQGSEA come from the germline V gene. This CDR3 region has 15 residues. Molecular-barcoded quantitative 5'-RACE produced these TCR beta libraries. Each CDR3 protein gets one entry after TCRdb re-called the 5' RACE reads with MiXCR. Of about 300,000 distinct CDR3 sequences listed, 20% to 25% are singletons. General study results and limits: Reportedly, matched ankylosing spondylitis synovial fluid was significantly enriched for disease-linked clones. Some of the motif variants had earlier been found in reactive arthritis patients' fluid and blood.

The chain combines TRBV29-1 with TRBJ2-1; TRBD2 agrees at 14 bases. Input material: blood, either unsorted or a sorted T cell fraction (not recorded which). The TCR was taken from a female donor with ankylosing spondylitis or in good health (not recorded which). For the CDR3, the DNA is TGCAGCGTGGCTGGGACTAGCGGGAGCCACAATGAGCAGTTCTTC. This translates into CSVAGTSGSHNEQFF.